Listed below are T cell receptor beta chains from one sample, sequenced in a study of Graves' ophthalmopathy and Graves' hyperthyroidism. TCRdb re-analysed the multiplex PCR reads in MiXCR, keeping a single row per CDR3 protein. This sample has roughly 610,000 distinct CDR3 sequences; about a fifth occur once, and the top ten carry roughly 6.9%. Specimen: peripheral blood. These receptors were obtained from a woman younger than 35 with stable Graves' hyperthyroidism. Some clones in this sample may be carry-over from other donors' samples. The CDR3 runs from the conserved cysteine through the conserved F or W. A D gene is named only where the DNA matches it firmly. Not all rows give a size; the values are once, few, many and, for expanded clones, a class.

TRBJ1-6	-	TRBD1	TRBV6-1	CASSLRQGWWSYNSPLHF	TGTGCCAGCAGTCTGAGACAGGGGTGGTGGTCCTATAATTCACCCCTCCACTTT
TRBJ2-7	-	-	TRBV10-3	CAISESNPPRTYQQYF	TGTGCCATTAGTGAGTCGAACCCGCCGCGGACCTACCAGCAGTACTTC
TRBJ2-5	-	TRBD2	TRBV27	CASSTRTSGTGTQYF	TGTGCCAGCAGTACCCGGACTAGCGGAACTGGGACCCAGTACTTC
TRBJ2-4	few	-	TRBV4-1	CASSQLGAGNGNIQYF	TGCGCCAGCAGCCAACTCGGGGCAGGGAATGGGAACATTCAGTACTTC
TRBJ2-2	many	-	TRBV5-1	CASSLSSQRRTGELFF	TGCGCCAGCAGCTTGTCGTCGCAGCGAAGGACCGGGGAGCTGTTTTTT
TRBJ1-1	many	-	TRBV4-1	CASSQVSHIATGMNTEAFF	TGCGCCAGCAGCCAAGTCTCTCATATCGCGACAGGCATGAACACTGAAGCTTTCTTT
TRBJ1-5	many	TRBD1	TRBV5-1	CATAQGFGDRGFQPQHF	TGCGCCACCGCGCAAGGGTTCGGGGACAGGGGGTTCCAGCCCCAGCATTTT
TRBJ2-7	many	-	TRBV28	CASSLDGSGWDEQYF	TGTGCCAGCAGTTTGGATGGAAGCGGATGGGACGAGCAGTACTTC
TRBJ2-7	-	-	TRBV6-5	CASSYNPSQLEQYF	TGTGCCAGCAGTTACAACCCGTCCCAGCTCGAGCAGTACTTC
TRBJ1-2	many	-	TRBV27	CASSRTDVYGYTF	TGTGCCAGCAGTCGGACAGATGTCTATGGCTACACCTTC
TRBJ2-2	few	-	TRBV29-1	CSAGTSNTGELFF	TGCAGCGCCGGAACTAGTAACACCGGGGAGCTGTTTTTT
TRBJ1-1	few	-	TRBV4-1	CASSHMTVGIAEAFF	TGCGCCAGCAGCCATATGACAGTGGGTATCGCTGAAGCTTTCTTT
TRBJ2-5	many	TRBD2	TRBV20-1	CSAKEGLAGLETQYF	TGCAGTGCAAAGGAGGGGCTAGCGGGGTTAGAGACCCAGTACTTC
TRBJ2-4	many	-	TRBV20-1	CSARAEGPNIQYF	TGCAGTGCTAGAGCCGAGGGCCCCAACATTCAGTACTTC
TRBJ2-7	-	-	TRBV11-2	CASSFSGKKYEQYF	TGTGCCAGCAGCTTCTCCGGGAAAAAATACGAGCAGTACTTC
TRBJ1-5	few	TRBD1	TRBV5-4	CASSFRQGRPSNQPQHF	TGTGCCAGCAGCTTCAGACAGGGACGGCCTAGCAATCAGCCCCAGCATTTT
TRBJ1-1	many	TRBD1	TRBV7-9	CASSATDRVNGAFF	TGTGCCAGCAGCGCGACGGACAGGGTCAATGGAGCTTTCTTT
TRBJ2-5	many	-	TRBV11-1	CASREIEETQYF	TGTGCCAGCAGGGAGATCGAGGAGACCCAGTACTTC
TRBJ1-2	few	-	TRBV20-1	CSADYGYTF	TGCAGTGCAGACTATGGCTACACCTTC
TRBJ2-5	many	TRBD2	TRBV29-1	CSVRAGGKETQYF	TGCAGCGTTAGAGCGGGAGGTAAAGAGACCCAGTACTTC
TRBJ1-6	many	-	TRBV6-5	CASSPQVTKRNSPLHF	TGTGCCAGCAGCCCCCAGGTGACTAAGAGGAATTCACCCCTCCACTTT
TRBJ1-2	many	TRBD1	TRBV29-1	CSGGQGNYGYTF	TGCAGCGGTGGACAGGGGAACTATGGCTACACCTTC